This T cell receptor beta chain was documented in a study of CD8+ T cells in alopecia areata. Findings and limits, study-wide: Although TCR sharing was seen in mice, sharing across patients was less clear, possibly for HLA-related reasons. A great number of expanded lesional clones endured in scalp and blood during tofacitinib.

Worth noting for this clone: What it recognizes is unknown.

RNA extraction and reverse transcription yielded cDNA as sequencing template. Sequenced by immunoSEQ multiplex PCR; TCRdb stores in-frame clones only, minus some. The sample shows 150,000 to 200,000 clones, under 80% of them seen only once. Treatment specified: oral pan-JAK inhibitor, 5-10 mg twice daily. Peripheral blood, together with lesional scalp punch biopsies, was collected from alopecia areata patients. In germline, CDR1 is SGHRS, CDR2 YFSETQ. V was trimmed by 3 bases and J by 7 bases, leaving 17 bases between them. The CDR3 runs 16 residues. This receptor was obtained from a human donor with alopecia areata. This material consisted of CD4+ T cells sorted from blood, taken between weeks 49 and 50, from a patient treated with tofacitinib. This chain uses TRBV5-1 with TRBJ1-6; D possibly corresponds to TRBD1 (6 bases). As DNA, the CDR3 is TGCGCCAGCAGCTCGCGACAGGTACAAACAAATTCACCCCTCCACTTT. Translation gives CASSSRQVQTNSPLHF.